The source of this T cell receptor (beta chain) is a study of TIL therapy for anti-PD-1-resistant metastatic lung cancer. This CDR3 is built from 14 residues. The germline gives CDR1 LGHDT, CDR2 YNNKEL (reference sequence). The J segment lost 6 bases and the V segment lost 6 bases, leaving 5 bases of the junction unmatched. This was the immunoSEQ v3 assay. Sequencing depth was 1.9 million or so read pairs for survey level, roughly 4.5-6.5 million for deep. Using immunoSEQ multiplex PCR, the repertoire was profiled, and TCRdb retains in-frame clones only, with some absent. The sample lists approximately 57,000 clones; about 81% were seen once. Time point described: pre-treatment sample, taken before nivolumab and TIL therapy.

This TCR derives from a person aged 25-80 years with non-small cell lung cancer. The material was blood, obtained at baseline. This chain connects TRBV3-1 (or the pseudogene TRBV3-2) to TRBJ2-7; 13 nucleotides match TRBD2. The CDR3 DNA follows: TGTGCCAGCAGTCGACTAGCGGGAGGCGGCGAGCAGTACTTC. Residues: CASSRLAGGGEQYF.